This entry features one TCR beta chain sequence. The specificity of this receptor is unknown. The sample holds no much larger clone one base away, and base qualities are not on file. This sample was taken from a study of cytomegalovirus exposure and HLA in healthy donors (dated by TCRdb to about 2017). Regarding the research as a whole: According to an earlier analysis of around 600 of the donors, 150 million to 200 million T cells yielded some 110 million unique TCR beta sequences and roughly 280 Gb of sequence data. An early release that covered some 640 HLA-typed donors contained about 290 gigabases of sequencing data and 80 million or so unique TCR sequences. Of the 300 to 450 genotyped donors, roughly 76% were placed in the genetic ancestry cluster associated with self-reported Caucasian donors. The study aimed to test whether cataloging public T cell receptors could reveal signatures of past pathogen exposure. Using immunosequencing, the study profiled T cell repertoires from roughly 650 subjects and related those repertoires to cytomegalovirus serostatus. Besides the first cohort of 666 subjects, a separate validation cohort made up of 120 or so different subjects was used. High-throughput TCR immunosequencing, statistical association of individual TCRs with disease status, and machine learning were combined to predict cytomegalovirus infection status. A later analysis re-analyzed previously published TCR beta repertoires from about 730 donors and added high-resolution HLA genotyping to study TCR occurrence patterns. Rather than using new phenotypic data, the later analysis identified candidate immune exposures from TCR beta sequences and from how often those sequences occurred across donors. An earlier analysis of around 580 of the donors used high-throughput TCR beta sequencing to judge whether each TCR beta V gene segment behaved as functional or pseudogenic. Donor age, sex, ethnicity and CMV serostatus were compiled alongside the repertoire data. A later genetic analysis used genome-wide SNP genotypes for 398 of the 666 donors, treating that subset as a discovery cohort. All discovery cohort repertoires had been generated using a single sequencing platform. Both class I and class II loci were covered by HLA typing, at four-digit resolution. The number of typed donors differed by locus: about 620-630 for A, B, C, DRB1 and DQB1; approximately 530 for DQA1; 606 for DPA1; and some 470 for DPB1. Roughly five DR-DQ haplotypes were handled as single units for association and clustering because linkage in the cohort was strong. On average, around 240,000 unique TCR beta nucleotide sequences were sequenced per donor among more than 350 genotyped donors of the cohort, with 15% to 20% of those sequences being non-productive.

The cohort comprised several hundred healthy bone marrow donors. Cohort members were all nominally healthy when sampled, although unrecorded immune exposures were likely present. The donor was CMV seronegative and belonged to the group of 350 to 400 seronegative cohort members. A peripheral blood sample was provided by each donor, and peripheral blood mononuclear cells were used for TCR beta sequencing. The Qiagen DNeasy Blood Extraction Kit was used to extract genomic DNA from the blood cell samples. Broad study findings and their caveats: A later analysis found that most CMV-associated TCR beta chains appeared HLA-restricted, with HLA associations seemingly driven largely by CMV exposure. CMV serostatus was the only immune exposure information available for the cohort. The study listed approximately 150 TCR beta chains as associated with cytomegalovirus. Three of the identified cytomegalovirus-associated TCR beta chains were confirmed in vitro to be specific for cytomegalovirus antigens. Assigning TCR associations to individual alleles was difficult when HLA alleles, especially DR and DQ, strongly co-occurred. In both the original and validation cohorts, the classifier was reported to diagnose cytomegalovirus status with high specificity and sensitivity. A cluster of highly shared sequence variants was judged likely to represent a technical artifact of the sequencing pipeline. Seventeen rarely observed V segments, including chromosome 9 orphons, were excluded from the earlier analysis of about 500 of the donors because counts were too low. Linkage disequilibrium might explain the correlated functional status among segregating V segments, but an unknown experimental factor could not be excluded. According to a later analysis, TCR association rates differed among HLA loci, with DRB1 alleles showing the most associated TCRs and HLA-C alleles showing the fewest. HLA typing was unavailable for some donors at each locus, so association tests used only the typed subset. The cohort was sequenced for TCR beta chains only, and without alpha or paired-chain data the features that could be detected were limited. Roughly uniform sequencing depth across donors was assumed in presence/absence analyses, although this assumption may not hold. An association between a missense DCLRE1C variant and V-gene and J-gene trimming of TCR beta chains was found in a later genetic analysis and replicated in an independent cohort. Most TCR sequences were seen in very few donors, while some public TCRs were found in many individuals. The authors suggested that the approach could potentially be extended to other disease states and immunological phenotypes. Several of the top co-occurrence clusters appeared to be linked to parvovirus B19, influenza, CMV and Epstein-Barr virus, according to a later analysis. Some IMGT-functional V segments, including TRBV6-2 and TRBV6-3, could not be distinguished by the 87-base-pair reads and were therefore excluded. Compared with the roughly 600-donor mean, donors in an Asian-associated ancestry cluster had fewer N-insertions in productive TCRs, according to a later genetic analysis. In a later analysis, about 16,000 TCR beta sequences were associated with specific HLA alleles at a false discovery rate of 0.05. Compared with equally common non-associated chains, HLA-associated TCR beta chains in a later analysis were more clonally expanded and had lower generation probabilities. An earlier analysis of approximately 500 of the donors showed that most TCR beta V segments appeared in productive rearrangements either about 87% or about 30% of the time, which broadly matched IMGT annotations. A further reported finding was that TCR beta sequences accurately predicted the HLA-A and HLA-B alleles for most subjects in the first cohort.

The germline V gene encodes CDR1 SGHNT and CDR2 YYREEE (reference sequence). Trimming takes 4 bases from V and 4 bases from J, and the germline ends sit 15 bases apart. There are 14 amino acids in the CDR3, from cysteine to phenylalanine inclusive. Only the CDR3 DNA stays, 42 bases, in frame from base 1. The library came from the immunoSEQ multiplex PCR assay. A mixture of 60 forward primers for TCR Vbeta segments and 13 reverse primers for TCR Jbeta segments was used in the multiplex PCR. The CDR3 region of rearranged TCR beta genes was amplified from genomic DNA with a multiplex PCR assay. Amplified TCR beta libraries were sequenced as 87-base-pair reads on the Illumina HiSeq System. The source study handled its data this way. A later analysis tallied roughly 76 million unique TCR beta chains across the roughly 610 repertoires, and about 12 million of those chains were shared by two or more donors. To remove PCR and sequencing errors, raw reads were error-corrected and collapsed into unique sequences using a nearest-neighbor algorithm that merged closely related sequences. CDR3 sequences were aligned to IMGT reference sequences to assign V, D and J gene segments. Each retained sequence needed at least a six-nucleotide match to both a V gene segment and a J gene segment. Rearrangements were classified as productive when the CDR3 lacked stop codons and remained in frame with V and J, and all other rearrangements were classified as non-productive. CDR3 was defined according to IMGT convention as the region running from the second conserved V-encoded cysteine to the conserved J-encoded phenylalanine. The earlier analysis of about 590 of the donors excluded sequences that lacked an unambiguous match to a single V gene segment. An earlier analysis of 587 of the donors called V segments functional above 56.7% productive rearrangements and segregating when the between-donor standard deviation exceeded 5%. A statistical classification framework was built to diagnose cytomegalovirus status from the catalog of TCR beta chain sequences. V and J gene assignment, in a later analysis, came from comparing TCR nucleotide sequences with IMGT/GENE-DB human TR gene sequences. Using the TCRdist pipeline, a later analysis assigned CDR3 sequences along with most-parsimonious VDJ recombination scenarios. A later analysis defined each TCR beta chain by its CDR3 amino acid sequence plus V-gene family, and excluded reads lacking a unique V-gene family. As a way to deal with suspected cross-contamination and a sequencing artifact, a later analysis dropped 500 to 700 nucleotide sequences that were highly shared and had low generation probability. In a later analysis, a clonal expansion index for each public chain was calculated from normalized within-repertoire ranks of inferred template counts. In a later analysis, generation probabilities were computed using a VDJ recombination model fitted to out-of-frame rearrangements, and the results were checked against IGoR. A later analysis scored TCR-TCR, TCR-HLA and TCR-CMV co-occurrence with hypergeometric tests, applying a repertoire-size bias correction to TCR pairs. A later analysis estimated false discovery rates by permuting HLA or CMV assignments 20 times. In a later analysis, co-occurring TCRs were grouped using DBSCAN, with TCRdist sequence similarity added in when clustering inside HLA-allele-positive subsets. For co-occurrence clustering, repertoires with fewer than 30,000 or more than 120,000 public chains were excluded, along with roughly 5 repertoires with anomalous nucleotide sharing. TCRdb carries this immuneACCESS record with in-frame sequences only. Its versions omit some clonotypes, under half of them owing to an unresolved V gene in the studies checked, with the rest unexplained. The DNA gave D and trimming, while V, J and clone size come from that table. For this sample the table gives 130,000 or so clones, of which 70% to 75% were detected only once. Around 2.9% of the sample is held by the ten biggest clonotypes.

The sequenced material came from PBMCs. The chain joins TRBV5-4 to TRBJ2-7, with a weak D call of TRBD1 (5 bases match). This TCR derives from a young man in good health and CMV-seronegative. The sequence in DNA is TGTGCCAGCAGCCCAGACAGCTTACAGTACGAGCAGTACTTC. The translation is CASSPDSLQYEQYF.